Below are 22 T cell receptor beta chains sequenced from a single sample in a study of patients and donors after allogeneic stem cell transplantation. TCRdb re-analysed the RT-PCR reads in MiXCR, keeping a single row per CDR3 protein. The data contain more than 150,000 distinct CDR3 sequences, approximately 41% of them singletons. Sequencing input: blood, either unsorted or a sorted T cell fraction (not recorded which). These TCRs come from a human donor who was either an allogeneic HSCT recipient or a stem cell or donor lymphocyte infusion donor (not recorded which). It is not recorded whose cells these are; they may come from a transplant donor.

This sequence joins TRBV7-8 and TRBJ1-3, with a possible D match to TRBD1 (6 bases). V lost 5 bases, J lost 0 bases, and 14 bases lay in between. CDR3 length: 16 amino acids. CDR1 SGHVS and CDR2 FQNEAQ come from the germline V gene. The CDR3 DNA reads TGTGCCAGCAGCCTATTGGACAGTAGCTCTGGAAACACCATATATTTT. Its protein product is CASSLLDSSSGNTIYF.

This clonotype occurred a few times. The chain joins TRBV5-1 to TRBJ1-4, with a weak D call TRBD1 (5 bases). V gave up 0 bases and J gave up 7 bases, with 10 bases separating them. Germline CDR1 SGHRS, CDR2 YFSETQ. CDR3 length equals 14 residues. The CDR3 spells CASSLDGRGEKLFF. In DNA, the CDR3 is TGCGCCAGCAGCTTGGACGGAAGGGGTGAAAAACTGTTTTTT.

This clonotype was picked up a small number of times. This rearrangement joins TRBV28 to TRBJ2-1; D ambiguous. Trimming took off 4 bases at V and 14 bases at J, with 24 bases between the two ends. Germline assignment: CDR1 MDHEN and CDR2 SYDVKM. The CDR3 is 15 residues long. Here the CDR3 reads CASSSSLHLTDFKFF. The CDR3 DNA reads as TGTGCCAGCAGTTCGTCTCTCCACCTGACGGATTTCAAGTTCTTC.

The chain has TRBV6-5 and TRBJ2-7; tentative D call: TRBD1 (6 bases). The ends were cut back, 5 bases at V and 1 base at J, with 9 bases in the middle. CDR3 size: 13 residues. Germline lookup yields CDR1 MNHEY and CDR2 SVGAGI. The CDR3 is CASSHRDSYEQYF. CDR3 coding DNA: TGTGCCAGCAGTCACAGGGATTCCTACGAGCAGTACTTC.

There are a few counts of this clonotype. The CDR3 sequence is CSVDRDSVNYGYTF. The CDR3 nucleotides are TGCAGCGTGGACAGGGACTCGGTTAACTATGGCTACACCTTC. This sequence joins TRBV29-1 and TRBJ1-2, with 8 bases lining up with TRBD1. CDR1 SQVTM and CDR2 ANQGSEA come from the germline V gene. The J segment lost 1 base and the V segment lost 6 bases, leaving 7 bases of the junction unmatched. CDR3 size: 14 residues. The full variable domain, completed using reference TRBV29-1 and TRBJ1-2, is SAVISQKPSRDICQRGTSLTIQCQVDSQVTMMFWYRQQPGQSLTLIATANQGSEATYESGFVIDKFPISRPNLTFSTLTVSNMSPEDSSIYLCSVDRDSVNYGYTFGSGTRLTVV.

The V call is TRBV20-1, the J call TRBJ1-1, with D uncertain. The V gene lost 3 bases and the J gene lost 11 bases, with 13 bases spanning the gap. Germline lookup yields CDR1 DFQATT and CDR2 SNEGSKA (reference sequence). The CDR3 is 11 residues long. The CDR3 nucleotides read TGCAGTGCTAGTGGGGTGAAAGACGCTTTCTTT. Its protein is CSASGVKDAFF.

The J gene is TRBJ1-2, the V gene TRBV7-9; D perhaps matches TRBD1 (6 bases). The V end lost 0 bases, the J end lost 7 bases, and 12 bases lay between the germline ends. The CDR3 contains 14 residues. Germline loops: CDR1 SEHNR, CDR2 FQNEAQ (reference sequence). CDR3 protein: CASSLAAGDGGYTF. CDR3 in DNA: TGTGCCAGCAGCTTAGCGGCAGGGGACGGTGGCTACACCTTC.

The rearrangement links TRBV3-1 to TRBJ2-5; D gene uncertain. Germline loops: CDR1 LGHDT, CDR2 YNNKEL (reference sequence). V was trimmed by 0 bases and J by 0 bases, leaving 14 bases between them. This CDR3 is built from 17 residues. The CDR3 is CASSQDRAATYQETQYF. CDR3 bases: TGTGCCAGCAGCCAAGATCGGGCGGCTACGTACCAAGAGACCCAGTACTTC.

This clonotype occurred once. CDR3 loop: CASRLAGPTDTQYF. In DNA, the CDR3 is TGTGCCAGCAGACTAGCGGGGCCCACAGATACGCAGTATTTT. The V and J genes are TRBV2 and TRBJ2-3, with 10 nucleotides matching TRBD2. CDR3 length: 14 residues. Germline loops: CDR1 SNHLY, CDR2 FYNNEI. With 6 bases clipped from V and 2 bases from J, the junction kept 2 bases outside the gene matches.

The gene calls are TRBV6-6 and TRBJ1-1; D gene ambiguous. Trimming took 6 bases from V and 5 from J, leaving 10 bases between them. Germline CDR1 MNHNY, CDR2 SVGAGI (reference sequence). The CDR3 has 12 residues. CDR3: CASSSSGTEAFF. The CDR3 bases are TGTGCCAGCAGCTCGAGTGGGACTGAAGCTTTCTTT.

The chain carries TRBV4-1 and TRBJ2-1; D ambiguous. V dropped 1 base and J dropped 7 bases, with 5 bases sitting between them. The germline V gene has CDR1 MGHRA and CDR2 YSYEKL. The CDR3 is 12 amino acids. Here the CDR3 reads CASSQAMNEQFF. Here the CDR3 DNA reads TGCGCCAGCAGCCAAGCTATGAATGAGCAGTTCTTC.

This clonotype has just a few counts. The CDR3 coding sequence is TGTGCCAGCAGTTACTCGCCCAGAGGACCCAACTATGGCTACACCTTC. Translated, it gives CASSYSPRGPNYGYTF. V gene TRBV6-5 combines with J gene TRBJ1-2; no definite D call. Germline-derived CDR1 and CDR2 are MNHEY and SVGAGI. V was pared by 0 bases and J by 2 bases, with 13 bases between. CDR3 length: 16 residues.

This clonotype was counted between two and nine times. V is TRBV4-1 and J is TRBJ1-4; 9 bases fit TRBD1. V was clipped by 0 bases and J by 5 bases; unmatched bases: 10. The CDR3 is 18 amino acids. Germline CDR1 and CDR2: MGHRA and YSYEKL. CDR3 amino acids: CASSQDRDGTGRNEKLFF. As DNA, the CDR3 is TGCGCCAGCAGCCAAGATAGGGACGGGACAGGGCGAAATGAAAAACTGTTTTTT.

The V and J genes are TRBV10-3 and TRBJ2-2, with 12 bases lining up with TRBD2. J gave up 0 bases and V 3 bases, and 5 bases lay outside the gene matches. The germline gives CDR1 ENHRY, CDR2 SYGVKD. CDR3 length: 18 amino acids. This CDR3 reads CAISDLGTSGPNTGELFF. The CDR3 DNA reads TGTGCCATCAGTGACCTCGGGACTAGCGGGCCGAACACCGGGGAGCTGTTTTTT.

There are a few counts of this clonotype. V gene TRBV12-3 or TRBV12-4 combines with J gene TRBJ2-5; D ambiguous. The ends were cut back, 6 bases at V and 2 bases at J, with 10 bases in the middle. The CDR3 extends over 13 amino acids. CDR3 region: CASSLDRQETQYF. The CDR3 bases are TGTGCCAGCAGCCTGGACCGGCAAGAGACCCAGTACTTC.

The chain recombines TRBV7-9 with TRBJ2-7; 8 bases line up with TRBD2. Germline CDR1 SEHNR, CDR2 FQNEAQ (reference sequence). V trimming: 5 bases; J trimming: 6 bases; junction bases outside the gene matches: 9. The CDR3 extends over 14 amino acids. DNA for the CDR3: TGTGCCAGCAGCGAGGGACTAGGCCGGGGCGAGCAGTACTTC. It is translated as CASSEGLGRGEQYF.

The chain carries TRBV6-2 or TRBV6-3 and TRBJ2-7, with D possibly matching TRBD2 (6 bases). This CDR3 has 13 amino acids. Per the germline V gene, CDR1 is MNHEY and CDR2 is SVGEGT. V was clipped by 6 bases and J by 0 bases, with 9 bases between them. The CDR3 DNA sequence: TGTGCCAGCAGCTCTAGCGTCTCCTACGAGCAGTACTTC. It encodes CASSSSVSYEQYF.

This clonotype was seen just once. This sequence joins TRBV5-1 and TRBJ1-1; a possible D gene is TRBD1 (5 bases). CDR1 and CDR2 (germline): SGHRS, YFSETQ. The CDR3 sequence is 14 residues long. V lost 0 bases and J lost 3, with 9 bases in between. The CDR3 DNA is TGCGCCAGCAGCTTGGGAGGGGTGGACACTGAAGCTTTCTTT. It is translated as CASSLGGVDTEAFF. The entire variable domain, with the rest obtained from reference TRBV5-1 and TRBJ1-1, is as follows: KAGVTQTPRYLIKTRGQQVTLSCSPISGHRSVSWYQQTPGQGLQFLFEYFSETQRNKGNFPGRFSGRQFSNSRSEMNVSTLELGDSALYLCASSLGGVDTEAFFGQGTRLTVV.

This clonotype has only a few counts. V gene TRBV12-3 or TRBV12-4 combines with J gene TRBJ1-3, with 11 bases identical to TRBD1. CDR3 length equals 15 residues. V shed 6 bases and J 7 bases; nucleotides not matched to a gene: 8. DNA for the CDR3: TGTGCCAGCAGCCCAGGGACAGGGGGTATCAACACCATATATTTT. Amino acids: CASSPGTGGINTIYF.

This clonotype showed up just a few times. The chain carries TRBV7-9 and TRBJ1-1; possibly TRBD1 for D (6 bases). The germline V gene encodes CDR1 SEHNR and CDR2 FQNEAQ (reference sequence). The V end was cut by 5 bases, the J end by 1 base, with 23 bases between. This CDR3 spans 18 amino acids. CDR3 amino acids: CASSPREGGYVRNTEAFF. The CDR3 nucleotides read TGTGCCAGCAGCCCCCGGGAGGGGGGCTACGTTAGGAACACTGAAGCTTTCTTT. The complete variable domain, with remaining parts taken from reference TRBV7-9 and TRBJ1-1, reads DTGVSQNPRHKITKRGQNVTFRCDPISEHNRLYWYRQTLGQGPEFLTYFQNEAQLEKSRLLSDRFSAERPKGSFSTLEIQRTEQGDSAMYLCASSPREGGYVRNTEAFFGQGTRLTVV.

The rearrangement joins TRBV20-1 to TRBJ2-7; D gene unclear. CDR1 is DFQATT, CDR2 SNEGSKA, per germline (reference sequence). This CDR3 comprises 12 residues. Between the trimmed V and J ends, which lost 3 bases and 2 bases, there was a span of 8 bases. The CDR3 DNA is TGCAGTGCTAGTAGGAGCCCCTACGAGCAGTACTTC. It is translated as CSASRSPYEQYF.

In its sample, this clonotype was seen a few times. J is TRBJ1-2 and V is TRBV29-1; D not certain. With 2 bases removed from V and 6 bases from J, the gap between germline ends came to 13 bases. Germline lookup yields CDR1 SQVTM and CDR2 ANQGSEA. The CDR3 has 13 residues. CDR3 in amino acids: CSVESGTADGYTF. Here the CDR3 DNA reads TGCAGCGTTGAAAGTGGTACAGCGGATGGCTACACCTTC.